The rows below give T cell receptor beta chains drawn from one sample of a study of shared clonotypes between healthy human individuals. Libraries were prepared by immunoSEQ multiplex PCR; TCRdb keeps only in-frame clonotypes and omits some of them. The table records roughly 2,500,000 clones, 93% of them present only once. Sequences were obtained from naive CD4+ T cells from PBMCs. These receptors all stem from a man younger than 35 in good health. Some clones in this sample may be carry-over from other donors' samples. Each CDR3 is given with its conserved first and last residue. D genes are given only for firm matches. Size is stated for part of the rows, as once, few or many counts, or as a class when the clone is expanded.

>TRBJ2-2|.|TRBV5-4|.
CASSPAAGTGELFF
TGTGCCAGCAGCCCGGCGGCGGGGACCGGGGAGCTGTTTTTT
>TRBJ2-5|.|TRBV5-1|.
CASSLIPTLQETQYF
TGCGCCAGCAGCTTGATTCCTACGCTCCAAGAGACCCAGTACTTC
>TRBJ1-6|.|TRBV5-1|.
CASSLDGNSPLHF
TGCGCCAGCAGCTTGGATGGCAATTCACCCCTCCACTTT
>TRBJ1-3|.|TRBV6-4|.
CASARAGMGGTIYF
TGTGCCAGCGCTAGGGCGGGGATGGGGGGGACCATATATTTT
>TRBJ2-7|.|TRBV5-1|once
CASSSTATSGGEQYF
TGCGCCAGCAGCTCGACAGCAACTTCTGGCGGCGAGCAGTACTTC
>TRBJ2-7|TRBD2|TRBV4-3|.
CASSQDWGLAGYYEQYF
TGCGCCAGCAGCCAAGATTGGGGACTAGCGGGTTACTACGAGCAGTACTTC
>TRBJ2-2|.|TRBV5-1|.
CASSSTLNRGPGTGELFF
TGCGCCAGCAGCTCCACGCTTAATCGGGGGCCGGGCACCGGGGAGCTGTTTTTT
>TRBJ2-5|.|TRBV7-9|.
CASGRTETQYF
TGTGCCAGCGGGAGGACAGAGACCCAGTACTTC
>TRBJ2-3|.|TRBV20-1|.
CSARTTDTQYF
TGCAGTGCCCGTACGACGGATACGCAGTATTTT
>TRBJ1-5|.|TRBV6-5|few
CASSYSSFQPQHF
TGTGCCAGCAGTTACTCCTCTTTTCAGCCCCAGCATTTT
>TRBJ1-1|TRBD1|TRBV10-3|.
CAISGRQGPDTEAFF
TGTGCCATCAGTGGGAGACAGGGGCCGGACACTGAAGCTTTCTTT
>TRBJ2-3|.|TRBV21-1|.
CASSLPWGLAGSTDTQYF
TGTGCCAGCAGCCTCCCGTGGGGACTAGCGGGAAGCACAGATACGCAGTATTTT
>TRBJ2-6|.|TRBV7-2|.
CASSPIVTRRANVLTF
TGTGCCAGCAGCCCTATTGTGACTCGACGGGCCAACGTCCTGACTTTC
>TRBJ2-1|TRBD2|TRBV29-1|.
CSVREVAGESYNEQFF
TGCAGCGTTCGGGAGGTAGCGGGAGAGTCCTACAATGAGCAGTTCTTC
>TRBJ1-2|TRBD1|TRBV25-1|.
CASSEYVQGARGYTF
TGTGCCAGCAGTGAATATGTCCAGGGGGCTAGAGGCTACACCTTC
>TRBJ2-1|.|TRBV7-9|.
CASSLIRVQRAEQFF
TGTGCCAGCAGCTTAATTCGTGTCCAGCGGGCCGAGCAGTTCTTC
>TRBJ2-7|.|TRBV9|.
CASSVESGYEQYF
TGTGCCAGCAGCGTAGAAAGTGGGTACGAGCAGTACTTC
>TRBJ2-5|.|TRBV28|.
CASSQETQYF
TGTGCCAGCAGTCAAGAGACCCAGTACTTC
>TRBJ2-1|TRBD2|TRBV10-2|.
CASSDTASGAYNEQFF
TGCGCCAGCAGTGACACGGCTAGCGGGGCCTACAATGAGCAGTTCTTC
>TRBJ2-5|.|TRBV10-3|.
CAISSQETQYF
TGTGCCATCAGTTCTCAAGAGACCCAGTACTTC
>TRBJ1-1|.|TRBV5-1|.
CASSLDGRVGDYEAFF
TGCGCCAGCAGCTTGGATGGTAGGGTAGGGGATTATGAAGCTTTCTTT
>TRBJ1-2|.|TRBV9|once
CASSVTTSNYGYTF
TGTGCCAGCAGCGTTACCACTAGTAACTATGGCTACACCTTC
>TRBJ2-5|.|TRBV21-1|.
CASRSQQETQYF
TGTGCCAGCCGGTCCCAGCAAGAGACCCAGTACTTC
>TRBJ2-3|.|TRBV19|once
CASRPGVRGADTQYF
TGTGCCAGTCGCCCCGGGGTCCGGGGGGCTGATACGCAGTATTTT
>TRBJ2-4|TRBD1|TRBV2|.
CASAYGQGTDIQYF
TGTGCCAGCGCATATGGACAGGGTACTGACATTCAGTACTTC